This entry concerns a single T cell receptor beta chain. CDR1 MDHEN and CDR2 SYDVKM come from the germline V gene. The V end was cut by 1 base, the J end by 7 bases, with 7 bases between. The CDR3 contains 12 residues. Using immunoSEQ multiplex PCR, the repertoire was profiled, and TCRdb retains in-frame clones only, with some absent. The data contain roughly 120,000 clones, 90% to 95% of them seen just once; the ten biggest clones take up 6.5% to 9%. The data are from a study of control samples from healthy donors and cancer patients. The source material was blood. J is TRBJ1-1 and V is TRBV28; unclear D gene. This clonotype was obtained from a woman between 18 and 30 years old in good health. CDR3 amino acids: CASSLSAFEAFF. The DNA of the CDR3 is TGTGCCAGCAGTTTATCTGCGTTTGAAGCTTTCTTT.